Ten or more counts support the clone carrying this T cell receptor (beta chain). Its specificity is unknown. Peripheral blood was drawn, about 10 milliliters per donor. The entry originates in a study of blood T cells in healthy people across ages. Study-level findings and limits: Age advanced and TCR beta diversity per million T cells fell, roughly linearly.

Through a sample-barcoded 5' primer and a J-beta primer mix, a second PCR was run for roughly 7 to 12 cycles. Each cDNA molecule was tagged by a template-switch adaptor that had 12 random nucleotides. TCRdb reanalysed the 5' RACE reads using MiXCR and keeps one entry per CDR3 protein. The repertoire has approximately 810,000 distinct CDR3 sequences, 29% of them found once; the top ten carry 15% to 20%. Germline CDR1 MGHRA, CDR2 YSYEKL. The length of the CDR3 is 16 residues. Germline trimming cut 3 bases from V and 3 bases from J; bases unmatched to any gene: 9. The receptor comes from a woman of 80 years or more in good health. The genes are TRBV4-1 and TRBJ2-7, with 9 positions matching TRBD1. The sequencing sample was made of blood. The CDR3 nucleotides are TGCGCCAGCAGCCAGGGGGGCAGGGACAGGGACTACGAGCAGTACTTC. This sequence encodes CASSQGGRDRDYEQYF.